The 22 T cell receptor beta chains presented below share a single source sample, sequenced in a study of identical twins. One entry per CDR3 protein, called by TCRdb with MiXCR from the 5' RACE reads. The repertoire includes a few hundred thousand distinct CDR3 sequences, roughly 13% of them detected once, and about 4% sits in the top ten. A further study also used this sample, focusing on yellow fever vaccine responses in identical twins.

Sequenced material: memory (CD45RO+) T cells sorted from blood. Every receptor here comes from a woman under 30 in good health.

This clonotype was observed a few times. The V gene is TRBV7-2, the J gene TRBJ1-5; D not certain. The germline gives CDR1 SGHTA, CDR2 FQGNSA. V lost 5 bases, J lost 0 bases, and 8 bases lay in between. The CDR3 is 14 residues long. The chain's CDR3 is CASSRAHSNQPQHF. CDR3 DNA sequence: TGTGCCAGCAGCCGGGCCCATAGCAATCAGCCCCAGCATTTT.

The chain couples TRBV10-3 to TRBJ2-5, with TRBD1 identical over 7 bases. Germline trimming cut 10 bases from V and 1 base from J; bases unmatched to any gene: 15. This CDR3 contains 16 residues. From germline, CDR1 is ENHRY and CDR2 SYGVKD. For the CDR3, the DNA is TGTGCCACCTCTGAGGGGGCCGGATCCCCCCAAGAGACCCAGTACTTC. This encodes CATSEGAGSPQETQYF.

The chain combines TRBV20-1 with TRBJ1-5; 7 bases fit TRBD1. This CDR3 spans 15 amino acids. Germline CDR1 reads DFQATT; CDR2 reads SNEGSKA (reference sequence). Trimming cost V 6 bases and J 0 bases; bases outside gene matches: 8. The CDR3 spells CSAVRGQYSNQPQHF. The CDR3 DNA is TGCAGTGCGGTCAGGGGACAGTATAGCAATCAGCCCCAGCATTTT.

This clonotype has at least ten counts. V is TRBV29-1 and J is TRBJ1-5, with D unresolved. The germline CDR1 and CDR2 sequences are SQVTM and ANQGSEA. The CDR3 spans 13 residues. Trimming took 4 bases from V and 2 from J, leaving 9 bases between them. The DNA of the CDR3 is TGCAGCGTTGTGGTGGAGGGCAATCAGCCCCAGCATTTT. Translating it yields CSVVVEGNQPQHF.

This chain joins TRBV12-3 or TRBV12-4 and TRBJ2-7; D perhaps matches TRBD1 (5 bases). V was clipped by 6 bases and J by 6 bases, with 21 bases between them. This CDR3 contains 15 residues. CDR3: CASRPLGAPTSEQYF. CDR3 DNA: TGTGCCAGCAGACCTTTAGGGGCCCCTACGAGCGAGCAGTACTTC.

The chain is built from TRBV7-9 and TRBJ2-7, with 7 bases lining up with TRBD1. V lost 7 bases, J lost 2 bases, and 11 bases stayed unmatched. This CDR3 has 15 amino acids. Germline values: CDR1 SEHNR, CDR2 FQNEAQ (reference sequence). For the CDR3, the DNA is TGTGCCAGCACGCGAGGAGGACAGGCTACCTACGAGCAGTACTTC. Translated, it gives CASTRGGQATYEQYF.

V usage is TRBV7-3 and J usage is TRBJ2-6, with D perhaps TRBD1 or TRBD2 (5 bases each). Germline CDR1 and CDR2: SGHTA and FQGTGA. The CDR3 extends over 13 amino acids. V lost 6 bases to trimming and J lost 13 bases, with 16 bases between them. CDR3 sequence (DNA): TGTGCCAGCAGTTGGGACCCCCGCGAAGTCCTGACTTTC. It is translated as CASSWDPREVLTF.

The chain is built from TRBV15 and TRBJ2-1; 11 nucleotides line up with TRBD2. J was trimmed by 9 bases and V by 3 bases; bases with no gene match: 13. Germline values: CDR1 LNHNV, CDR2 YYDKDF (reference sequence). CDR3 length: 17 residues. For the CDR3, the DNA is TGTGCCACCAGCAGCCAGACGGTAGCGGGGGGGGGCGGTGAGCAGTTCTTC. Amino acid sequence: CATSSQTVAGGGGEQFF.

This clonotype was detected many times. The chain recombines TRBV5-6 with TRBJ2-7, with 10 bases fitting TRBD1. With V trimmed by 1 base and J by 3 bases, 4 bases remained unmatched. Germline V gene lookup returns CDR1 SGHDT and CDR2 YYEEEE. This CDR3 is 15 amino acids long. In nucleotides, the CDR3 is TGTGCCAGCAGCTTGTCCGGGACAGGGGACTACGAGCAGTACTTC. Residues: CASSLSGTGDYEQYF.

The gene calls are TRBV6-1 and TRBJ2-5; the match to TRBD1 covers 7 bases. The CDR3 runs to 15 residues. V gave up 7 bases and J gave up 1 base; unmatched junction bases: 9. Looked up from germline, CDR1 is MNHNS and CDR2 is SASEGT. In DNA, the CDR3 is TGTGCCAGCACCCAATTTGGGGACAGCCAAGAGACCCAGTACTTC. It translates to CASTQFGDSQETQYF.

The V and J genes are TRBV7-2 and TRBJ1-3; D ambiguous. This CDR3 has 14 residues. Germline V CDR1 and CDR2: SGHTA, FQGNSA. Trimming stripped 0 bases from V and 9 bases from J, with 12 bases between. CDR3 DNA: TGTGCCAGCAGCTTAGCCAGGCAGCTGTCCACCATATATTTT. Encoded protein: CASSLARQLSTIYF. The full variable domain, rest sourced from reference TRBV7-2 and TRBJ1-3, is GAGVSQSPSNKVTEKGKDVELRCDPISGHTALYWYRQSLGQGLEFLIYFQGNSAPDKSGLPSDRFSAERTGGSVSTLTIQRTQQEDSAVYLCASSLARQLSTIYFGEGSWLTVV.

This clonotype was recorded a few times. A much bigger clone sits one base away, suggesting this may be a read error. The rearrangement links TRBV7-9 to TRBJ2-5; D remains unclear. CDR1 is SEHNR, CDR2 FQNEAQ, per germline (reference sequence). Trimming removed 2 bases from V and 4 bases from J, with 2 bases in between. The CDR3 extends over 11 amino acids. The CDR3 region has the DNA TGTGCCAGCAGCTTACCAGAGACCCAGTACTTC. It is translated as CASSLPETQYF.

This chain links TRBV7-2 with TRBJ2-4; 7 nucleotides match TRBD2. Germline V CDR1 and CDR2: SGHTA, FQGNSA. This CDR3 is 16 amino acids long. The J segment lost 6 bases and the V segment lost 4 bases, leaving 12 bases of the junction unmatched. CDR3 residues: CASSSRGGGRRNIQYF. In DNA, the CDR3 is TGTGCCAGCAGCTCTCGCGGGGGAGGTCGAAGAAACATTCAGTACTTC.

This clonotype occurred a few times. The V gene is TRBV15, the J gene TRBJ2-7; D is unclear. The CDR3 extends over 14 amino acids. V was trimmed by 0 bases and J by 4 bases, leaving 10 bases between them. Germline CDR1 and CDR2: LNHNV and YYDKDF (reference sequence). CDR3 DNA: TGTGCCACCAGCAGAGAAAGGTCTTTTTACGAGCAGTACTTC. This codes for CATSRERSFYEQYF.

The CDR3, as DNA: TGTGCCAGCAGTCTTACCTCAGTAGGACTAGCGGGGGGCCCAGAGACCCAGTACTTC. It specifies CASSLTSVGLAGGPETQYF. J is TRBJ2-5 and V is TRBV2; TRBD2 matches at 14 bases. V lost 5 bases, J lost 4 bases, and 15 bases stayed unmatched. The CDR3 consists of 19 residues. Looked up from germline, CDR1 is SNHLY and CDR2 is FYNNEI.

This clonotype was picked up a small number of times. J is TRBJ2-7 and V is TRBV2; the match to TRBD1 covers 7 bases. This CDR3 is 12 amino acids long. From germline, CDR1 is SNHLY and CDR2 FYNNEI. V shed 3 bases and J 4 bases; nucleotides not matched to a gene: 0. The CDR3 DNA follows: TGTGCCAGCAGTGAGGACAGGTACGAGCAGTACTTC. Translating it yields CASSEDRYEQYF.

This clonotype was seen more than once but under ten times. The chain couples TRBV4-3 to TRBJ2-7, with no clear D. Germline V gene lookup returns CDR1 LGHNA and CDR2 YSLEER. Trimming left V 3 bases short and J 0 bases short, with 12 bases between. This CDR3 is 15 amino acids long. The CDR3 DNA sequence: TGCGCCAGCAGCCAGCTGACGGCCAGCTCCTACGAGCAGTACTTC. It encodes CASSQLTASSYEQYF.

This clonotype was counted between two and nine times. In nucleotides, the CDR3 is TGTGCCAGCAGCGCCGGTTGGGGGGCGGCCTACGAGCAGTACTTC. It translates to CASSAGWGAAYEQYF. This chain joins TRBV6-1 and TRBJ2-7; tentatively, D is TRBD1 or TRBD2 (6 bases each). The V end lost 6 bases, the J end lost 2 bases, and 17 bases lay between the germline ends. The CDR3 is 15 residues long. Germline V CDR1 and CDR2: MNHNS, SASEGT.

The chain employs TRBV20-1 and TRBJ2-3, with TRBD2 matching over 11 bases. Trimming cost V 6 bases and J 3 bases; bases outside gene matches: 11. The CDR3 sequence is 16 residues long. CDR1 and CDR2 from the germline V gene are DFQATT and SNEGSKA (reference sequence). This chain's CDR3 is CSARGASGRSTDTQYF. CDR3 coding DNA: TGCAGTGCCCGGGGAGCTAGCGGGAGGTCGACAGATACGCAGTATTTT.

This clonotype has more than one count but fewer than ten. This chain connects TRBV6-5 to TRBJ2-7, with TRBD2 identical over 15 bases. With V trimmed by 4 bases and J by 2 bases, 12 bases remained unmatched. This CDR3 has 19 residues. Germline values: CDR1 MNHEY, CDR2 SVGAGI. CDR3 protein: CASSSASGTSGRLPYEQYF. In DNA, the CDR3 is TGTGCCAGCAGTTCAGCCTCCGGGACTAGCGGGAGGCTTCCCTACGAGCAGTACTTC.

CDR3 protein: CASTLLGTGGTEAFF. DNA for the CDR3: TGTGCCAGTACCCTCCTCGGGACAGGGGGAACTGAAGCTTTCTTT. This chain links TRBV19 with TRBJ1-1, with 11 bases matching TRBD1. The CDR3 length is 15 residues. The V and J ends lost 7 bases and 5 bases, in that order; junction bases with no gene match: 9. CDR1 and CDR2 from the germline V gene are LNHDA and SQIVND (reference sequence).

The chain joins TRBV2 to TRBJ2-1; 11 bases are shared with TRBD2. The junction had 2 bases not matched to a gene; V was cut back by 7 bases and J by 3 bases. Germline V gives CDR1 SNHLY, CDR2 FYNNEI. The length of the CDR3 is 14 residues. CDR3 in DNA: TGTGCCAGCACGGGGACTAGCGGCTACAATGAGCAGTTCTTC. It codes for CASTGTSGYNEQFF.